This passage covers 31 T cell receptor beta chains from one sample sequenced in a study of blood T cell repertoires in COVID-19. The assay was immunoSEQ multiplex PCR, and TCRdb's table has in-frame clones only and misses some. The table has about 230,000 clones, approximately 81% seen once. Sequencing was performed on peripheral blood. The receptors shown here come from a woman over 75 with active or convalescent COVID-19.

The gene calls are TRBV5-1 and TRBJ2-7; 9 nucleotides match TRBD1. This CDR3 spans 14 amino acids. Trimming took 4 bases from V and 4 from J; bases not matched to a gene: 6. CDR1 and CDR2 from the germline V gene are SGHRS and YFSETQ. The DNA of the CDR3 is TGCGCCAGCAGCGTGGGACAGGGTCAATACGAGCAGTACTTC. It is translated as CASSVGQGQYEQYF.

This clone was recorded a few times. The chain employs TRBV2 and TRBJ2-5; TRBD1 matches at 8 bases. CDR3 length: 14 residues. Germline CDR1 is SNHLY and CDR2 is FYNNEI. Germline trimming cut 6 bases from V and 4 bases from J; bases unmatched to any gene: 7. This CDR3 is CASRETGVLETQYF. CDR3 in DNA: TGTGCCAGCAGGGAGACAGGGGTCTTAGAGACCCAGTACTTC.

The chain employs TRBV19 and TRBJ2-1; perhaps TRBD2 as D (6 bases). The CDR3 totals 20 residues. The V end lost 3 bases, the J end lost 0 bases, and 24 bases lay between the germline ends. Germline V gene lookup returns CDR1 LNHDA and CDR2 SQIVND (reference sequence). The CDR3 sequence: CASSIPKTSYIISSYNEQFF. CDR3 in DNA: TGTGCCAGTAGTATCCCCAAGACTAGTTATATCATTAGCTCCTACAATGAGCAGTTCTTC. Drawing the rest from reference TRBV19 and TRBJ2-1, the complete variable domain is DGGITQSPKYLFRKEGQNVTLSCEQNLNHDAMYWYRQDPGQGLRLIYYSQIVNDFQKGDIAEGYSVSREKKESFPLTVTSAQKNPTAFYLCASSIPKTSYIISSYNEQFFGPGTRLTVL.

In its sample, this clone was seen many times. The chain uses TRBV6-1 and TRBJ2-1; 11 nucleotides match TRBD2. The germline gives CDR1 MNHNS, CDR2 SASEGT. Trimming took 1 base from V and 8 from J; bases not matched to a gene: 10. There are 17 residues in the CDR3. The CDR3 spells CASSEGASGGTRDEQFF. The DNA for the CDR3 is TGTGCCAGCAGTGAAGGGGCTAGCGGGGGGACCAGGGATGAGCAGTTCTTC.

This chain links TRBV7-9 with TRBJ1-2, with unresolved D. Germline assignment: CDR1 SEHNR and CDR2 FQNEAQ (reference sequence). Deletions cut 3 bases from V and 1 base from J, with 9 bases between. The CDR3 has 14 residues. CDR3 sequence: CASSLVDNNYGYTF. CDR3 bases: TGTGCCAGCAGCTTGGTCGACAATAACTATGGCTACACCTTC.

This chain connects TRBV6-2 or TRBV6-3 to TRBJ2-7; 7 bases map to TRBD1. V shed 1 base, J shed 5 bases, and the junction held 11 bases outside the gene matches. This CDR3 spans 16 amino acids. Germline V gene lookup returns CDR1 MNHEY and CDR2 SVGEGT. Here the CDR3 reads CASSYFPDRAGDEQYF. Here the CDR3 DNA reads TGTGCCAGCAGTTACTTTCCAGACAGGGCCGGCGACGAGCAGTACTTC.

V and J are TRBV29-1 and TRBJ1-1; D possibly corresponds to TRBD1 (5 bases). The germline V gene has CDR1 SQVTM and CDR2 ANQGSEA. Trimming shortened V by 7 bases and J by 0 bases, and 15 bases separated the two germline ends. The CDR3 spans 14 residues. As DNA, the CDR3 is TGCAGCGCCATCAGGGACTCGATGAACACTGAAGCTTTCTTT. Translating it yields CSAIRDSMNTEAFF.

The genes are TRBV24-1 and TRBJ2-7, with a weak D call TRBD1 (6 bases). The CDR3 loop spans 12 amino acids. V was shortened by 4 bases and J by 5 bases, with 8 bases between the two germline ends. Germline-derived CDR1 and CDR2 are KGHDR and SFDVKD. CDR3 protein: CATSDAGDEQYF. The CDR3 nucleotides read TGTGCCACCAGTGACGCAGGGGACGAGCAGTACTTC.

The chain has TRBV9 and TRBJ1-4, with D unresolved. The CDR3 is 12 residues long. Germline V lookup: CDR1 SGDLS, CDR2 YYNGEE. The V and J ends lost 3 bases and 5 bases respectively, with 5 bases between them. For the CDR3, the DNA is TGTGCCAGCAGCGCCGAGAATGAAAAACTGTTTTTT. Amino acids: CASSAENEKLFF.

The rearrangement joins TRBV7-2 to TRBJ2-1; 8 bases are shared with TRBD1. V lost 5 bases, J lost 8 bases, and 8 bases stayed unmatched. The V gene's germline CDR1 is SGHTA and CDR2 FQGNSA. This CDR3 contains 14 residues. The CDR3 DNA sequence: TGTGCCAGCAGCGCCCGGACAGGGATCGATGAGCAGTTCTTC. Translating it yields CASSARTGIDEQFF.

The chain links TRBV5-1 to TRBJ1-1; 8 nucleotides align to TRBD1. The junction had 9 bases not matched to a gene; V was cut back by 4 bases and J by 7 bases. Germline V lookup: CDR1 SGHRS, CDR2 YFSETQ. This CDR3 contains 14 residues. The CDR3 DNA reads TGCGCCAGCAGCAAGACAGGGGAAGGGGGTGAAGCTTTCTTT. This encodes CASSKTGEGGEAFF.

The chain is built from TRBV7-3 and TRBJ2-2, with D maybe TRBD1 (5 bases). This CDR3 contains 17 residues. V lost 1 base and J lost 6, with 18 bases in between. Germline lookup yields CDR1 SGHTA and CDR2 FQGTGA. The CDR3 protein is CASSLNSPLAGSGELFF. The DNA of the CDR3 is TGTGCCAGCAGCTTAAACAGCCCTTTGGCAGGGTCCGGGGAGCTGTTTTTT.

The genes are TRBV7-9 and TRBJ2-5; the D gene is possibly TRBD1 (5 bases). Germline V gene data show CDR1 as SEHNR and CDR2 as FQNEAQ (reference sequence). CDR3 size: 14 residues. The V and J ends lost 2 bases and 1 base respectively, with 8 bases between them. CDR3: CASSLRQPQETQYF. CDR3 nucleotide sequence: TGTGCCAGCAGCTTACGACAGCCCCAAGAGACCCAGTACTTC.

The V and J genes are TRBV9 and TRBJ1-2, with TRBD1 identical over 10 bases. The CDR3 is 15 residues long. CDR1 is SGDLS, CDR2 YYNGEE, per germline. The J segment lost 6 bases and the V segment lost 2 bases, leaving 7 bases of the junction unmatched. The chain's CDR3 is CASSVTGQGYDGYTF. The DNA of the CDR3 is TGTGCCAGCAGCGTCACGGGACAGGGGTATGATGGCTACACCTTC. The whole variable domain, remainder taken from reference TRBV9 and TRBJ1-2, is DSGVTQTPKHLITATGQRVTLRCSPRSGDLSVYWYQQSLDQGLQFLIQYYNGEERAKGNILERFSAQQFPDLHSELNLSSLELGDSALYFCASSVTGQGYDGYTFGSGTRLTVV.

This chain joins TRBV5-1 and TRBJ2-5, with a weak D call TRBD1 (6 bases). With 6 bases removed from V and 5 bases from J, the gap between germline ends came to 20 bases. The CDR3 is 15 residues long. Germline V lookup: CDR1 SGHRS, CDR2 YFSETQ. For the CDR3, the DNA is TGCGCCAGCAAAGTTACAGGGTTTGCGGGTGAGACCCAGTACTTC. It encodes CASKVTGFAGETQYF. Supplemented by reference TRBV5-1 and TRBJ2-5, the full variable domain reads KAGVTQTPRYLIKTRGQQVTLSCSPISGHRSVSWYQQTPGQGLQFLFEYFSETQRNKGNFPGRFSGRQFSNSRSEMNVSTLELGDSALYLCASKVTGFAGETQYFGPGTRLLVL.

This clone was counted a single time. The CDR3 nucleotides are TGTGCCAGTAGTATAGGGACAGGGGGCTCCGGGGAGCTGTTTTTT. Residues: CASSIGTGGSGELFF. This chain connects TRBV19 to TRBJ2-2; 11 nucleotides align to TRBD1. The CDR3 contains 15 residues. J lost 6 bases, V lost 1 base, and 1 base had no gene match. CDR1 LNHDA and CDR2 SQIVND come from the germline V gene (reference sequence).

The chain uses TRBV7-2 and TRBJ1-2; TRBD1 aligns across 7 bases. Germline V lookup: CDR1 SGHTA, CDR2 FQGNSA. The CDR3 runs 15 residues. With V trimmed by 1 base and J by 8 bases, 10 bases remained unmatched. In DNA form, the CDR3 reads TGTGCCAGCAGCTTAGACGCGACAGGGTCTTACGGCTACACCTTC. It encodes CASSLDATGSYGYTF.

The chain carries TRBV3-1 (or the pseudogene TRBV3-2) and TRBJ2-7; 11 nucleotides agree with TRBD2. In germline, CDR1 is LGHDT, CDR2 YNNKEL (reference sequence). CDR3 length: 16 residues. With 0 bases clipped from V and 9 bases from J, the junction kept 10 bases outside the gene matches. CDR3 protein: CASSQETGTSGPRQYF. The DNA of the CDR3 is TGTGCCAGCAGCCAAGAGACGGGGACTAGCGGCCCGAGGCAGTACTTC.

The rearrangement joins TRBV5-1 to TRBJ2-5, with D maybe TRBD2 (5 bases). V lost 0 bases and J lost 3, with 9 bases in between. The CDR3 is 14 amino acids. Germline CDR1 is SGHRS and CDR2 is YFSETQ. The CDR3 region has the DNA TGCGCCAGCAGCTTGGTTGGAGGAGAAGAGACCCAGTACTTC. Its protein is CASSLVGGEETQYF.

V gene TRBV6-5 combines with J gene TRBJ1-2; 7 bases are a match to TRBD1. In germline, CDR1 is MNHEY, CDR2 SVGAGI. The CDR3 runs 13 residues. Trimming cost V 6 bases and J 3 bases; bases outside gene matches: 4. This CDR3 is CASRDTGDYGYTF. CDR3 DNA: TGTGCCAGCAGGGATACAGGGGACTATGGCTACACCTTC.

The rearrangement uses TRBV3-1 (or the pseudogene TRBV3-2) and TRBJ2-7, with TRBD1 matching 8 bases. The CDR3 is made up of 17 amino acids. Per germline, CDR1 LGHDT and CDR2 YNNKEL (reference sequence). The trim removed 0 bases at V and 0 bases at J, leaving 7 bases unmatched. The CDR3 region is CASSQEGTGTGSYEQYF. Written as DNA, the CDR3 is TGTGCCAGCAGCCAAGAGGGCACCGGGACAGGCTCCTACGAGCAGTACTTC.

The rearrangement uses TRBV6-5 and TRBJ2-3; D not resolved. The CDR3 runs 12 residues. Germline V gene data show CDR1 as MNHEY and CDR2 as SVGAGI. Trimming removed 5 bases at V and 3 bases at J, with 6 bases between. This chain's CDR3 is CASSPTTDTQYF. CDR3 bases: TGTGCCAGCAGTCCTACGACAGATACGCAGTATTTT.

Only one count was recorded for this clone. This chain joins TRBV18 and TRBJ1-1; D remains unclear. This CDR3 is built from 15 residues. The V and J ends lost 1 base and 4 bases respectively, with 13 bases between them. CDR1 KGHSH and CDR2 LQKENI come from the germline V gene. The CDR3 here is CASSPRFPGFTEAFF. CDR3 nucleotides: TGTGCCAGCTCACCACGGTTCCCAGGTTTCACTGAAGCTTTCTTT.

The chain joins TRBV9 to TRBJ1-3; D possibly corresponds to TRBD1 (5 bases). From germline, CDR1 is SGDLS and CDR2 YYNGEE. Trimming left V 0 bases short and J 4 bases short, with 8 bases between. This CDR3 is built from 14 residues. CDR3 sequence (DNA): TGTGCCAGCAGCGTAGCAGGGTCAGGAAACACCATATATTTT. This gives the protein CASSVAGSGNTIYF.

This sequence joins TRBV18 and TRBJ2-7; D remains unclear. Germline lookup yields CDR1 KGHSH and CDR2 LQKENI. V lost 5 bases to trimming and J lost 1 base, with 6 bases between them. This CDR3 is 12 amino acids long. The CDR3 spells CASSTVSYEQYF. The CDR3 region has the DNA TGTGCCAGCTCAACGGTATCCTACGAGCAGTACTTC.

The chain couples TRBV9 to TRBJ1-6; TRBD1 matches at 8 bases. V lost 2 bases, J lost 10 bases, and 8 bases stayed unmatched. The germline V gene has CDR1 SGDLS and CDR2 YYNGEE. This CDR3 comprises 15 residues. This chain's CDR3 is CASSVRDRPVSPLHF. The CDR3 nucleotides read TGTGCCAGCAGCGTTCGGGACAGGCCGGTGTCACCCCTCCACTTT.

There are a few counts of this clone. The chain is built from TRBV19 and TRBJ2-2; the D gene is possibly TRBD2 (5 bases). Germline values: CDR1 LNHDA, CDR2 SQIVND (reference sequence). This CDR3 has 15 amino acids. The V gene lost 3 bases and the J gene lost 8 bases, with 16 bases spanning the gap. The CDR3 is CASSIVAGLGGELFF. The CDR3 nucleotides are TGTGCCAGTAGTATTGTCGCGGGCTTGGGGGGGGAGCTGTTTTTT.

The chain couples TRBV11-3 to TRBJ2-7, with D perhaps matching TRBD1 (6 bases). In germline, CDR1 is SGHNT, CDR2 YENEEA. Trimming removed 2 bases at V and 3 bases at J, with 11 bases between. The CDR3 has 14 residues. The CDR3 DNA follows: TGTGCCAGCAGCTTAACCGGGACACTCTACGAGCAGTACTTC. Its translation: CASSLTGTLYEQYF.

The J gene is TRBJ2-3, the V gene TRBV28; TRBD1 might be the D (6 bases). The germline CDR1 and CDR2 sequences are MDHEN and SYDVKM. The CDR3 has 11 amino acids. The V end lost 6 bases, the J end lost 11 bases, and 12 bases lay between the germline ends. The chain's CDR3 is CASRLRTEQYF. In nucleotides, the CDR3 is TGTGCCAGCAGACTTAGGACAGAGCAGTATTTT. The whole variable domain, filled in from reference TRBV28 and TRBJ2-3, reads DVKVTQSSRYLVKRTGEKVFLECVQDMDHENMFWYRQDPGLGLRLIYFSYDVKMKEKGDIPEGYSVSREKKERFSLILESASTNQTSMYLCASRLRTEQYFGPGTRLTVL.

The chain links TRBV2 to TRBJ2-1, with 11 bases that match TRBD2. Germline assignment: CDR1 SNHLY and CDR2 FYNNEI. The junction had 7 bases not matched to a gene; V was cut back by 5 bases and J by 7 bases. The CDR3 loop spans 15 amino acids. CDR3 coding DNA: TGTGCCAGCAGTCTCCTAGCGGGGGGTGTAAATGAGCAGTTCTTC. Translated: CASSLLAGGVNEQFF.

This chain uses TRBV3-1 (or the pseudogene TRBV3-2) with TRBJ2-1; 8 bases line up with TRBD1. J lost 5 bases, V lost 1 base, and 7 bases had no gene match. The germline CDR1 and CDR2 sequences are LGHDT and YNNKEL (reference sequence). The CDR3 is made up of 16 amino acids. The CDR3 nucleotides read TGTGCCAGCAGCCAAGGGGACAGGTCCTCTCACAATGAGCAGTTCTTC. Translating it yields CASSQGDRSSHNEQFF.